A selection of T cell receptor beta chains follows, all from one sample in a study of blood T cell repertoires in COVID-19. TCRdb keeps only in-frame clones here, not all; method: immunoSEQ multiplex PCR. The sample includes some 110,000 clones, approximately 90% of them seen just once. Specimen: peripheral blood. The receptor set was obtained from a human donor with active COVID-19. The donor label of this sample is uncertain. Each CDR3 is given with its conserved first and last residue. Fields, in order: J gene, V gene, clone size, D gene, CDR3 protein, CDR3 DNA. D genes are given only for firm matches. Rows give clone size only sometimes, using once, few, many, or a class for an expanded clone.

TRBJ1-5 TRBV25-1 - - CASANQDQPQHF TGTGCCAGCGCAAATCAGGATCAGCCCCAGCATTTT
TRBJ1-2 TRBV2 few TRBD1 CASSMPGQGVTLYGYTF TGTGCCAGCAGCATGCCGGGACAGGGGGTGACCCTCTATGGCTACACCTTC
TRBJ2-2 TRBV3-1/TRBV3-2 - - CASSTRQTRNTGELFF TGTGCCAGCAGCACCCGACAGACACGAAACACCGGGGAGCTGTTTTTT
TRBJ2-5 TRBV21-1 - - CASSKGWTADEETQYF TGTGCCAGCAGCAAAGGTTGGACAGCAGACGAAGAGACCCAGTACTTC
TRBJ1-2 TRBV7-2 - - CASSLDRLYGYTF TGTGCCAGCAGCTTAGACAGGTTATATGGCTACACCTTC
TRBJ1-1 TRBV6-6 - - CASSYSEDTEAFF TGTGCCAGCAGTTACTCAGAGGACACTGAAGCTTTCTTT
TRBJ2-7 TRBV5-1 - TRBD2 CASSQGLARYEQYF TGCGCCAGCAGTCAGGGACTAGCTAGATACGAGCAGTACTTC
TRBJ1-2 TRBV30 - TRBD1 CAWRRRGPNYGYTF TGTGCCTGGAGAAGGAGGGGGCCGAACTATGGCTACACCTTC
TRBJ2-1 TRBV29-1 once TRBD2 CSVRASSGGLYNEQFF TGCAGCGTTAGGGCTAGTAGCGGGGGGCTCTACAATGAGCAGTTCTTC
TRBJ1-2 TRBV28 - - CASSLGLASNYGYTF TGTGCCAGCAGTTTAGGTCTCGCTAGTAACTATGGCTACACCTTC
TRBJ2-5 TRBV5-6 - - CASSLVGGGEETQYF TGTGCCAGCAGCTTGGTAGGAGGGGGGGAAGAGACCCAGTACTTC
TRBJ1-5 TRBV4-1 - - CASSQDVSNQPQHF TGCGCCAGCAGCCAAGACGTTAGCAATCAGCCCCAGCATTTT
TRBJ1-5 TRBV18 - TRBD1 CASSQPGQGNQPQHF TGTGCCAGCTCACAGCCGGGACAGGGCAATCAGCCCCAGCATTTT
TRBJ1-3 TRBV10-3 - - CAISEWGRENTIYF TGTGCCATCAGTGAGTGGGGCAGGGAAAACACCATATATTTT
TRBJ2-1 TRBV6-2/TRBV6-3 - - CASSKPTGRRSYNEQFF TGTGCCAGCAGCAAACCTACAGGTAGGAGATCCTACAATGAGCAGTTCTTC
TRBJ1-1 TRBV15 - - CATSRPARGEAFF TGTGCCACCAGCAGACCGGCGAGGGGGGAAGCTTTCTTT
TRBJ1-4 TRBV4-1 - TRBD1 CASSYGQGGKLFF TGCGCCAGCAGCTACGGACAGGGCGGAAAACTGTTTTTT
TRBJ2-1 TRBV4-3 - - CASSQGWASFYNEQFF TGCGCCAGCAGCCAAGGGTGGGCCAGCTTCTACAATGAGCAGTTCTTC
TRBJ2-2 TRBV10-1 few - CASSAPGFGELFF TGCGCCAGCAGTGCTCCAGGGTTCGGGGAGCTGTTTTTT
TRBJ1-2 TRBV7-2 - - CASSQPGHGYTF TGTGCCAGCAGCCAGCCAGGGCATGGCTACACCTTC
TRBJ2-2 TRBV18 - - CASSPLPTRSGILAGELFF TGTGCCAGCTCACCACTCCCGACACGGTCGGGGATTCTGGCCGGGGAGCTGTTTTTT
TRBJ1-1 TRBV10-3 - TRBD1 CAISGKTGVGAFF TGTGCCATCAGTGGGAAGACAGGGGTCGGAGCTTTCTTT
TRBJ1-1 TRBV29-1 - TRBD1 CSVETGVNTEAFF TGCAGCGTAGAAACAGGGGTTAACACTGAAGCTTTCTTT
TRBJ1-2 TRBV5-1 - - CASSPTSQANYGYTF TGCGCCAGCAGCCCCACTAGCCAAGCTAACTATGGCTACACCTTC
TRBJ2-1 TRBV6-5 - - CASTKGGSYNEQFF TGTGCCAGCACCAAGGGGGGGTCCTACAATGAGCAGTTCTTC
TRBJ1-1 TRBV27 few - CASASPGTEAFF TGTGCCAGCGCAAGTCCGGGGACTGAAGCTTTCTTT
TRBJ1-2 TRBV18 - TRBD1 CASSPLLGQGAWGNYGYTF TGTGCCAGCTCACCACTCCTCGGACAGGGGGCGTGGGGCAACTATGGCTACACCTTC
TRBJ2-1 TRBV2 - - CASSELRKGPSYNEQFF TGTGCCAGCAGTGAATTGAGGAAGGGGCCTTCCTACAATGAGCAGTTCTTC
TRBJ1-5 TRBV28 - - CASTPGGVSPQHF TGTGCCAGCACCCCGGGGGGCGTTTCGCCCCAGCATTTT
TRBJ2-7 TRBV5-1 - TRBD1 CASSEGQGHSYEQYF TGCGCCAGCAGCGAAGGACAGGGACACTCCTACGAGCAGTACTTC
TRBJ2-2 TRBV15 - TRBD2 CATSPKPGLAGPNTGELFF TGTGCCACCAGCCCAAAACCGGGACTAGCGGGGCCTAACACCGGGGAGCTGTTTTTT
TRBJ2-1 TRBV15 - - CATDPGHITYNEQFF TGTGCCACCGACCCGGGACACATTACTTACAATGAGCAGTTCTTC
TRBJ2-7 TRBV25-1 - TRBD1 CATGQAYEQYF TGTGCCACAGGACAGGCCTACGAGCAGTACTTC
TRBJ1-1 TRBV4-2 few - CASSQDFSTGAKGAFF TGTGCCAGCAGCCAAGACTTCTCGACAGGCGCAAAAGGAGCTTTCTTT
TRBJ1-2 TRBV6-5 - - CASSYSGSSNYGYTF TGTGCCAGCAGTTACTCGGGCAGCTCTAACTATGGCTACACCTTC
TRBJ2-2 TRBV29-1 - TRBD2 CSGQSGGVGGELFF TGCAGCGGGCAATCGGGGGGGGTAGGCGGGGAGCTGTTTTTT
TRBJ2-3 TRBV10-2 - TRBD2 CASILGLAADTQYF TGCGCCAGCATTCTCGGACTAGCGGCGGATACGCAGTATTTT
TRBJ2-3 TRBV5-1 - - CASSLEAGSKDTQYF TGCGCCAGCAGCTTGGAGGCAGGGTCAAAGGATACGCAGTATTTT
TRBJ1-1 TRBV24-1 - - CATSDLRGQAFF TGTGCCACCAGTGATTTGAGAGGTCAGGCTTTCTTT
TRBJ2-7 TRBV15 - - CATSRDLGRVNEQYF TGTGCCACCAGCAGAGATTTAGGCAGGGTGAACGAGCAGTACTTC
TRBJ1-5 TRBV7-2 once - CASSRKDINQPQHF TGTGCCAGCAGCCGCAAGGACATCAATCAGCCCCAGCATTTT
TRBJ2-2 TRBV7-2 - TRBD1 CASSAGTGLPGELFF TGTGCCAGCAGTGCCGGGACAGGGTTGCCCGGGGAGCTGTTTTTT